This is a list of T cell receptor beta chains from one sample in a study of T cells in Graves' hyperthyroidism and ophthalmopathy. A single record per CDR3 protein comes from TCRdb applying MiXCR to the multiplex PCR reads. Of roughly 500,000 distinct CDR3 sequences listed, over 11% were seen once; the top ten hold 5.5% to 7.5%. Sequenced sample: blood. These receptors were obtained from a woman aged 30 to 39 with Graves' hyperthyroidism that later progressed to Graves' ophthalmopathy. Each CDR3 is given with its conserved first and last residue. The D gene is left open where the match is weak. Only some rows state a clone size, as once, few, many or a class for expanded clones.

size,V,D,J,CDR3,DNA
NA,TRBV3-1,TRBD2,TRBJ2-7,CASRRTSGRSYEQYF,TGTGCCAGCAGACGGACTAGCGGGAGGTCTTACGAGCAGTACTTC
many,TRBV5-1,NA,TRBJ2-2,CASGQGSTGELFF,TGCGCCAGCGGGCAGGGAAGTACCGGGGAGCTGTTTTTT
NA,TRBV18,TRBD2,TRBJ2-3,CASSPGLAGASSTDTQYF,TGTGCCAGCTCACCCGGACTAGCGGGAGCCTCTAGCACAGATACGCAGTATTTT
many,TRBV6-6,NA,TRBJ2-7,CASSYSGGNNEQYF,TGTGCCAGCAGTTACTCCGGAGGGAACAACGAGCAGTACTTC
many,TRBV9,NA,TRBJ2-7,CASSVDPATYEQYF,TGTGCCAGCAGCGTAGATCCAGCAACATACGAGCAGTACTTC
many,TRBV12-3/TRBV12-4,NA,TRBJ1-6,CASSEDSLVSLHF,TGTGCCAGCAGCGAAGATTCACTAGTGTCCCTCCACTTT
many,TRBV12-3/TRBV12-4,NA,TRBJ2-7,CASSLWENEQYF,TGTGCCAGCAGTTTGTGGGAGAACGAGCAGTACTTC
many,TRBV6-1,NA,TRBJ2-5,CASRKQGRETQYF,TGTGCCAGCAGGAAACAGGGCCGGGAGACCCAGTACTTC
many,TRBV28,NA,TRBJ2-7,CASSSGGLYEQYF,TGTGCCAGCAGTTCAGGGGGGCTCTACGAGCAGTACTTC
NA,TRBV19,NA,TRBJ1-3,CASSITPAAGNTIYF,TGTGCCAGTAGTATAACCCCAGCAGCTGGAAACACCATATATTTT
NA,TRBV7-9,NA,TRBJ2-5,CASSPIQGVGETQYF,TGTGCCAGCAGCCCGATTCAGGGAGTAGGGGAGACCCAGTACTTC
many,TRBV5-1,TRBD1,TRBJ1-2,CASSLGGQQGALGYTF,TGCGCCAGCAGCTTGGGGGGACAACAGGGGGCTCTTGGCTACACCTTC
many,TRBV14,TRBD1,TRBJ1-3,CASSQTGTASGNTIYF,TGTGCCAGCAGCCAAACCGGGACAGCCTCTGGAAACACCATATATTTT
many,TRBV2,TRBD2,TRBJ2-3,CASNPLAGSTDTQYF,TGTGCCAGCAACCCACTAGCGGGGTCCACAGATACGCAGTATTTT
many,TRBV27,TRBD1,TRBJ1-6,CAAGGTGISPLHF,TGTGCCGCGGGTGGGACAGGTATTTCACCCCTCCACTTT
NA,TRBV3-1,NA,TRBJ2-6,CASSQDTVSGANVLTF,TGTGCCAGCAGCCAAGATACAGTATCTGGGGCCAACGTCCTGACTTTC
few,TRBV3-1,NA,TRBJ2-3,CASSQIGAGPTDTQYF,TGTGCCAGCAGCCAAATCGGAGCGGGCCCCACAGATACGCAGTATTTT
many,TRBV5-1,NA,TRBJ2-2,CASLASANTGELFF,TGCGCCAGCTTAGCTAGCGCGAACACCGGGGAGCTGTTTTTT
many,TRBV7-2,NA,TRBJ2-5,CASSLMGARETQYF,TGTGCCAGCAGCTTAATGGGGGCGCGAGAGACCCAGTACTTC
many,TRBV3-1,TRBD2,TRBJ2-5,CASSQDKWRASGGQETQYF,TGTGCCAGCAGCCAAGATAAATGGAGGGCTAGCGGAGGGCAAGAGACCCAGTACTTC
few,TRBV13,NA,TRBJ2-7,CASSLAGRGFSSYEQYF,TGTGCCAGCAGCTTAGCGGGCAGGGGTTTTAGCTCCTACGAGCAGTACTTC
few,TRBV6-1,TRBD1,TRBJ1-5,CASSWGTIRGPSQPQHF,TGTGCCAGCAGTTGGGGGACAATCAGGGGGCCAAGTCAGCCCCAGCATTTT
many,TRBV11-2,TRBD2,TRBJ2-1,CASSSPLTGGGNEQFF,TGTGCCAGCAGCTCCCCCCTGACGGGAGGGGGCAATGAGCAGTTCTTC
many,TRBV29-1,NA,TRBJ2-6,CSVEDWVENSGANVLTF,TGCAGCGTTGAAGATTGGGTTGAAAATTCTGGGGCCAACGTCCTGACTTTC
many,TRBV27,NA,TRBJ2-7,CASSLRGQPDYEQYF,TGTGCCAGCAGCCTCCGGGGGCAACCTGACTACGAGCAGTACTTC
many,TRBV7-9,NA,TRBJ2-1,CASSWRGGALDEQFF,TGTGCCAGCAGCTGGAGAGGTGGTGCGCTCGATGAGCAGTTCTTC
few,TRBV27,TRBD2,TRBJ2-1,CASSLFKLAEYNEQFF,TGTGCCAGCAGTTTATTCAAACTAGCGGAATACAATGAGCAGTTCTTC
NA,TRBV28,NA,TRBJ2-3,CASSLSGGVDTQYF,TGTGCCAGCAGTTTATCCGGGGGCGTGGATACGCAGTATTTT
NA,TRBV24-1,NA,TRBJ2-2,CATSGAGSFTGELFF,TGTGCCACCAGTGGGGCCGGGAGTTTCACCGGGGAGCTGTTTTTT
many,TRBV3-1,NA,TRBJ2-5,CASRLGGQGLQETQYF,TGTGCCAGCAGGCTGGGGGGGCAGGGCCTCCAAGAGACCCAGTACTTC
NA,TRBV4-2,NA,TRBJ2-7,CASSQDLNAYYEQYF,TGTGCCAGCAGCCAAGATTTGAACGCGTACTACGAGCAGTACTTC
few,TRBV20-1,NA,TRBJ2-1,CSARDLGDEQFF,TGCAGTGCTAGAGATCTAGGGGATGAGCAGTTCTTC
few,TRBV7-2,NA,TRBJ1-2,CASSPDTAWGYTF,TGTGCCAGCAGCCCCGACACGGCGTGGGGCTACACCTTC
many,TRBV3-1,NA,TRBJ1-2,CASSLTGSYTF,TGTGCCAGCAGCTTGACCGGGAGCTACACCTTC
NA,TRBV30,NA,TRBJ2-1,CAWSAVNEQFF,TGTGCCTGGAGTGCGGTTAATGAGCAGTTCTTC
NA,TRBV20-1,NA,TRBJ1-1,CSARAEAGENTEAFF,TGCAGTGCTAGAGCGGAGGCAGGGGAGAACACTGAAGCTTTCTTT
NA,TRBV5-6,NA,TRBJ2-1,CASSLPIIAVSYNEQFF,TGTGCCAGCAGCTTACCTATAATAGCGGTCTCCTACAATGAGCAGTTCTTC
many,TRBV6-1,TRBD1,TRBJ2-3,CASKDREGPDTQYF,TGTGCCAGCAAGGACAGGGAAGGACCAGATACGCAGTATTTT
many,TRBV6-2/TRBV6-3,TRBD1,TRBJ1-1,CASSYPMGQLNTEAFF,TGTGCCAGCAGTTACCCAATGGGACAGCTGAACACTGAAGCTTTCTTT
NA,TRBV25-1,NA,TRBJ1-1,CASSPGGHAFF,TGTGCCAGCAGCCCCGGGGGGCACGCTTTCTTT
NA,TRBV25-1,NA,TRBJ1-4,CASSEYGGGGEKLFF,TGTGCCAGCAGTGAATACGGGGGAGGGGGGGAAAAACTGTTTTTT
many,TRBV5-1,NA,TRBJ2-1,CASSQAADNEQFF,TGCGCCAGCAGCCAAGCCGCCGACAATGAGCAGTTCTTC
many,TRBV3-1,NA,TRBJ2-1,CASSQGAGVSYNEQFF,TGTGCCAGCAGCCAAGGGGCAGGGGTTTCTTACAATGAGCAGTTCTTC
NA,TRBV28,TRBD2,TRBJ2-2,CASSSGLAGAHGELFF,TGTGCCAGCAGTTCCGGACTAGCGGGAGCCCACGGGGAGCTGTTTTTT
NA,TRBV6-1,TRBD1,TRBJ2-2,CALRDRVPGELFF,TGTGCTCTCCGGGACAGGGTGCCCGGGGAGCTGTTTTTT
many,TRBV12-3/TRBV12-4,NA,TRBJ2-2,CASSETAANTGELFF,TGTGCCAGCAGTGAGACGGCAGCGAACACCGGGGAGCTGTTTTTT
many,TRBV2,NA,TRBJ2-5,CASSEWGGEETQYF,TGTGCCAGCAGTGAATGGGGGGGCGAAGAGACCCAGTACTTC
few,TRBV18,NA,TRBJ1-5,CASSVTGLSGGQPQHF,TGTGCCAGCTCAGTAACGGGCTTGTCTGGGGGTCAGCCCCAGCATTTT
many,TRBV6-1,NA,TRBJ1-1,CASSLGRTNTEAFF,TGTGCCAGCAGTTTGGGAAGAACGAACACTGAAGCTTTCTTT
many,TRBV12-3/TRBV12-4,TRBD1,TRBJ2-1,CASSLGTAPSAQFF,TGTGCCAGCAGCCTCGGGACAGCCCCCTCCGCGCAGTTCTTC
few,TRBV12-5,NA,TRBJ1-3,CASGLNFVAGNTIYF,TGTGCTAGTGGTTTGAATTTCGTCGCTGGAAACACCATATATTTT
few,TRBV11-3,NA,TRBJ2-2,CASSSPDRKSNTGELFF,TGTGCCAGCAGCTCCCCGGACAGAAAGAGTAACACCGGGGAGCTGTTTTTT
many,TRBV11-2,NA,TRBJ1-1,CASSLGPSTEAFF,TGTGCCAGCAGCTTAGGACCGAGCACTGAAGCTTTCTTT
many,TRBV2,TRBD1,TRBJ1-3,CASSASGTGNGNTIYF,TGTGCCAGCAGTGCGTCCGGGACAGGCAATGGAAACACCATATATTTT
many,TRBV24-1,NA,TRBJ2-5,CATSETYQETQYF,TGTGCCACCAGTGAAACGTACCAAGAGACCCAGTACTTC
few,TRBV10-3,NA,TRBJ2-3,CAISPGTGVGTDTQYF,TGTGCCATCAGTCCTGGGACGGGAGTGGGAACAGATACGCAGTATTTT
NA,TRBV9,NA,TRBJ2-2,CASAGTAGELFF,TGTGCCAGCGCGGGGACCGCCGGGGAGCTGTTTTTT
many,TRBV11-2,TRBD1,TRBJ2-5,CASSPRTGLDQETQYF,TGTGCCAGCAGCCCTCGGACAGGGTTGGACCAAGAGACCCAGTACTTC
NA,TRBV5-1,TRBD1,TRBJ2-1,CASNRGEGNNEQFF,TGCGCCAGCAACAGGGGGGAAGGAAACAATGAGCAGTTCTTC
few,TRBV6-4,TRBD2,TRBJ2-1,CASSDSPAGGYNEQFF,TGTGCCAGCAGTGACTCCCCAGCGGGAGGCTACAATGAGCAGTTCTTC